These 17 T cell receptor beta chains share one sample of origin, sequenced in a study of T-cell reconstitution after alpha-beta-depleted transplantation in children. Study results and limitations: T-cell counts and diversity at one year following transplant were attributed mainly to newly produced T cells.

No antigen is known for these receptors. Unique molecular identifiers were incorporated when the TCRbeta library was constructed. MiXCR, run by TCRdb on the PCR reads, gives a single entry per CDR3 protein. The table includes hundreds of thousands of distinct CDR3 sequences, 7.5% to 9% detected once. The source material was peripheral blood, sampled 360 days after TCRalphabeta/CD19-depleted stem cell transplant. These receptors all stem from a female patient between 2 and 15 years old who had a stem cell transplant for Fanconi anemia, so the T cells may come from the graft donor.

There are many counts of this clonotype. The rearrangement uses TRBV6-5 and TRBJ2-7; D ambiguous. This CDR3 region has 14 residues. CDR1 and CDR2 from the germline V gene are MNHEY and SVGAGI. V was shortened by 3 bases and J by 2 bases, with 11 bases between the two germline ends. The DNA for the CDR3 is TGTGCCAGCAGTTATTCTTCAGGTGCCTACGAGCAGTACTTC. This sequence encodes CASSYSSGAYEQYF.

This clonotype was observed at least ten times. The chain links TRBV7-6 to TRBJ1-4; the D is unclear. Trimming cost V 5 bases and J 3 bases, with 10 bases left between them. Looked up from germline, CDR1 is SGHVS and CDR2 is FNYEAQ. The CDR3 runs 14 residues. CDR3 protein: CASSPAPSNEKLFF. DNA of the CDR3: TGTGCCAGCAGCCCAGCACCGTCTAATGAAAAACTGTTTTTT.

This clonotype was found a few times. V and J are TRBV3-1 and TRBJ1-1, with D possibly matching TRBD1 (5 bases). The CDR3 covers 15 residues. V lost 2 bases, J lost 2 bases, and 12 bases lay in between. In germline, CDR1 is LGHDT, CDR2 YNNKEL (reference sequence). CDR3 nucleotide sequence: TGTGCCAGCAGCCAATTGAGGGGATTAAACACTGAAGCTTTCTTT. It specifies CASSQLRGLNTEAFF.

V usage is TRBV20-1 and J usage is TRBJ1-6, with D unclear. Germline lookup yields CDR1 DFQATT and CDR2 SNEGSKA (reference sequence). V shed 1 base and J shed 7 bases, with 14 bases lying between them. The CDR3 spans 15 residues. DNA of the CDR3: TGCAGTGCTAGAGGTGTGGAGATGTCAAATTCACCCCTCCACTTT. Amino acid sequence: CSARGVEMSNSPLHF.

The chain employs TRBV5-1 and TRBJ2-3, with D possibly being TRBD1 (5 bases). V was cut by 0 bases and J by 1 base, with 12 bases left in between. The CDR3 is 16 amino acids. Per the germline V gene, CDR1 is SGHRS and CDR2 is YFSETQ. The CDR3 here is CASSLGLLQGTDTQYF. The CDR3 nucleotides read TGCGCCAGCAGCTTGGGTCTTCTACAGGGCACAGATACGCAGTATTTT.

This clonotype was detected many times. The chain uses TRBV28 and TRBJ2-1; 10 bases are a match to TRBD2. The CDR3 loop spans 15 amino acids. The J segment lost 9 bases and the V segment lost 1 base, leaving 6 bases of the junction unmatched. Germline V CDR1 and CDR2: MDHEN, SYDVKM. CDR3 DNA sequence: TGTGCCAGCAGTTTATATGAACTAGCGGGACCTGAGCAGTTCTTC. This gives the protein CASSLYELAGPEQFF.

The chain joins TRBV6-2 or TRBV6-3 to TRBJ2-2; no clear D gene. This CDR3 region has 13 residues. Germline V CDR1 and CDR2: MNHEY, SVGEGT. V was clipped by 6 bases and J by 9 bases, with 14 bases between them. CDR3 nucleotide sequence: TGTGCCAGCAGCCTGGCTTTTCCCCGGGAGCTGTTTTTT. It is translated as CASSLAFPRELFF.

This clonotype was picked up many times. CDR3 DNA: TGCAGCGTTACAGGGGGCTACGAGCAGTACTTC. Residues: CSVTGGYEQYF. J is TRBJ2-7 and V is TRBV29-1, with 8 bases that match TRBD1. Germline V CDR1 and CDR2: SQVTM, ANQGSEA. With V trimmed by 5 bases and J by 3 bases, 0 bases remained unmatched. This CDR3 is 11 amino acids long.

This clonotype was seen only a few times. The J gene is TRBJ1-1, the V gene TRBV9; D is undetermined. The germline CDR1 and CDR2 sequences are SGDLS and YYNGEE. Trimming removed 0 bases from V and 0 bases from J, with 12 bases in between. This CDR3 is 16 amino acids long. CDR3 in amino acids: CASSVDSRALNTEAFF. The CDR3 region has the DNA TGTGCCAGCAGCGTAGATTCTAGGGCTTTGAACACTGAAGCTTTCTTT.

The table lists this clonotype with many counts. The chain links TRBV6-5 to TRBJ2-3; TRBD2 matches at 10 bases. V was pared by 2 bases and J by 7 bases, with 15 bases of the junction left unmatched. The CDR3 is 18 amino acids. Germline V gene data show CDR1 as MNHEY and CDR2 as SVGAGI. The CDR3 bases are TGTGCCAGCAGTTACGTCCTAGCGGGGGCTCGCACATTGAATACGCAGTATTTT. Its protein product is CASSYVLAGARTLNTQYF.

This clonotype was detected ten times or more. The chain combines TRBV6-5 with TRBJ1-1; D is unclear. V dropped 2 bases and J dropped 1 base, with 5 bases sitting between them. The CDR3 has 13 amino acids. CDR1 and CDR2 from the germline V gene are MNHEY and SVGAGI. Here the CDR3 reads CASSYGQNTEAFF. Written as DNA, the CDR3 is TGTGCCAGCAGTTACGGGCAGAACACTGAAGCTTTCTTT.

The chain couples TRBV11-2 to TRBJ1-2, with D possibly being TRBD1 (6 bases). The CDR3 has 14 residues. Germline V gene lookup returns CDR1 SGHAT and CDR2 FQNNGV. Trimming shortened V by 4 bases and J by 3 bases, and 12 bases separated the two germline ends. The CDR3 sequence is CASSSGGGYYGYTF. The CDR3 DNA follows: TGTGCCAGCAGCTCCGGCGGGGGCTACTATGGCTACACCTTC.

The rearrangement links TRBV6-1 to TRBJ2-2, with 7 bases identical to TRBD1. CDR3 length: 15 amino acids. Germline V gene sequence: CDR1 MNHNS, CDR2 SASEGT. The trim removed 5 bases at V and 7 bases at J, leaving 10 bases unmatched. DNA of the CDR3: TGTGCCAGCAGTCCGACAGGGTCATCGTACGGGGAGCTGTTTTTT. Amino acid sequence: CASSPTGSSYGELFF.

This clonotype was observed at least ten times. The chain joins TRBV12-3 or TRBV12-4 to TRBJ2-1, with 15 bases aligning to TRBD2. The length of the CDR3 is 20 residues. Losses at the gene ends were 7 bases for V and 0 bases for J; bases not matched to a gene: 13. The CDR3 DNA reads as TGTGCCAGCACCGGGGGACTAGCGGGGGGCACCGAGAGCTCCTACAATGAGCAGTTCTTC. This gives the protein CASTGGLAGGTESSYNEQFF.

There are a few counts of this clonotype. The J gene is TRBJ1-2, the V gene TRBV28, with D possibly matching TRBD1 (5 bases). CDR1 is MDHEN and CDR2 is SYDVKM in the germline V gene. This CDR3 spans 15 amino acids. Trimming cost V 5 bases and J 4 bases, with 17 bases left between them. CDR3 coding DNA: TGTGCCAGCAGTGAACCCGGAGGGGAGGGCTATGGCTACACCTTC. Translated: CASSEPGGEGYGYTF.

The table lists this clonotype with many counts. The chain recombines TRBV5-1 with TRBJ2-5; the D gene is possibly TRBD1 (5 bases). Looked up from germline, CDR1 is SGHRS and CDR2 is YFSETQ. CDR3 size: 17 residues. Trimming took 5 bases from V and 0 from J, leaving 20 bases between them. The CDR3 DNA is TGCGCCAGCAGTAAGGGGCAGGCAATCAGGTACCAAGAGACCCAGTACTTC. It encodes CASSKGQAIRYQETQYF.

The sample holds a few counts of this clonotype. The CDR3 loop reads CASSEGTSGEDEQYF. The CDR3 bases are TGTGCCAGCAGCGAGGGGACTAGCGGGGAAGACGAGCAGTACTTC. The chain combines TRBV9 with TRBJ2-7, with 13 bases fitting TRBD2. With 3 bases clipped from V and 5 bases from J, the junction kept 5 bases outside the gene matches. CDR1 is SGDLS and CDR2 is YYNGEE in the germline V gene. The CDR3 length is 15 residues. The full variable domain, in which reference TRBV9 and TRBJ2-7 provide the parts outside the CDR3, is DSGVTQTPKHLITATGQRVTLRCSPRSGDLSVYWYQQSLDQGLQFLIQYYNGEERAKGNILERFSAQQFPDLHSELNLSSLELGDSALYFCASSEGTSGEDEQYFGPGTRLTVT.